This T cell receptor beta chain was observed in a study of cytomegalovirus exposure and HLA in healthy donors. Study observations and caveats: Usually a TCR sequence was rare, but some public TCRs were found in many donors. More clonal expansion characterized HLA-associated TCR beta chains than equally common others in a later analysis. The study labeled roughly 160 TCR beta chains cytomegalovirus-associated.

This clone was detected only a few times. Antigen: not known. Vbeta (60) and Jbeta (13) primers were used in the PCR. The assay was immunoSEQ multiplex PCR, and TCRdb's table has in-frame clones only and misses some. The sample lists 75,000 to 80,000 clones; under 80% were seen once. Between the trimmed V and J ends, which lost 7 bases and 6 bases, there was a span of 13 bases. Germline V gene sequence: CDR1 SEHNR, CDR2 FQNEAQ (reference sequence). This CDR3 is built from 13 residues. The source is a man aged 55 to 69 in good health and CMV-seropositive. The sequencing input was PBMCs. The rearrangement joins TRBV7-9 to TRBJ1-5; weak D call: TRBD1 (5 bases). This CDR3 is CASTPGVGQPQHF. CDR3 bases: TGTGCCAGCACCCCGGGGGTAGGTCAGCCCCAGCATTTT. The full variable domain, completed using reference TRBV7-9 and TRBJ1-5, is DTGVSQNPRHKITKRGQNVTFRCDPISEHNRLYWYRQTLGQGPEFLTYFQNEAQLEKSRLLSDRFSAERPKGSFSTLEIQRTEQGDSAMYLCASTPGVGQPQHFGDGTRLSIL.